The TCR beta chain described here comes from a study of metastatic and nonmetastatic thyroid tumors. General study findings and limits: TCR beta diversity was reportedly significantly higher in malignant thyroid tumors than benign nodules, in blood and tumor.

The V and J ends lost 5 bases and 8 bases respectively, with 13 bases between them. The CDR3 totals 13 residues. In germline, CDR1 is WSHSY, CDR2 SAAADI. This clone was recorded at least ten times. Its antigen is not identified. All patients were treatment-naive before thyroid surgery. TCRdb reprocessed the PCR reads via MiXCR. The data show around 42,000 clones, 11% seen once. This chain joins TRBV10-2 and TRBJ2-4; D unclear. The origin of this receptor is a female donor with papillary thyroid cancer or a benign thyroid nodule (not recorded which). Some clones in this sample may be carry-over from other donors' samples. The sample comprised blood. CDR3 in amino acids: CASSPPFKYIQYF. The CDR3 nucleotides are TGCGCCAGCAGTCCACCCTTCAAGTACATTCAGTACTTC.